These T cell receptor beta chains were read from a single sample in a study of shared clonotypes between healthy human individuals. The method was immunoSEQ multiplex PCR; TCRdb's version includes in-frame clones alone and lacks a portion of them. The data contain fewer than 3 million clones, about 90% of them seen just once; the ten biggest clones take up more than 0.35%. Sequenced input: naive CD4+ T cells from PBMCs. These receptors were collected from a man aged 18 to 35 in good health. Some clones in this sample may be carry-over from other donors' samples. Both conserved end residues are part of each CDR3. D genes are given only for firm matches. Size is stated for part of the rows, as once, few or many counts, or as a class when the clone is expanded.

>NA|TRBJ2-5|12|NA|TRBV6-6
TGTGCCAGCAGTTACTCAGGGGAGACCCAGTACTTC
CASSYSGETQYF
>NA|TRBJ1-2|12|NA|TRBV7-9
TGTGCCAGCAACCAGGGGTTTTATGGCTACACCTTC
CASNQGFYGYTF
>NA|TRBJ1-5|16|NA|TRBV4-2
TGTGCCAGCAGCCAAGATCGTCTTCGGCAAAATCAGCCCCAGCATTTT
CASSQDRLRQNQPQHF
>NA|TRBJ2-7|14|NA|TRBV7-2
TGTGCCAGCAGCCCCCGACCAAGCTCCTACGAGCAGTACTTC
CASSPRPSSYEQYF
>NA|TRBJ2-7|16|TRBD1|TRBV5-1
TGCGCCAGCAGCACCGGGCAGGGGACAGGGTCCGACGAGCAGTACTTC
CASSTGQGTGSDEQYF
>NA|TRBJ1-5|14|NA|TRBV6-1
TGTGCCAGCACGGGACCTTATAGCAATCAGCCCCAGCATTTT
CASTGPYSNQPQHF
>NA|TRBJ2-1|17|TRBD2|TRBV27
TGTGCCAGCAGACAAGTACTCCTAGCGGGAGAGGCCCATGAGCAGTTCTTC
CASRQVLLAGEAHEQFF
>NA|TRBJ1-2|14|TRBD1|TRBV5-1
TGCGCCAGCGCCGGGACAGCTGCTAACTATGGCTACACCTTC
CASAGTAANYGYTF
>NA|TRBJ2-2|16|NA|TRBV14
TGTGCCAGCAGCCAAGAGGATTGGGTTAGCACCGGGGAGCTGTTTTTT
CASSQEDWVSTGELFF
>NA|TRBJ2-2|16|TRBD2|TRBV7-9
TGTGCCAGCAGCGACTGGACTAGCGGGAGTAGCGGGGAGCTGTTTTTT
CASSDWTSGSSGELFF
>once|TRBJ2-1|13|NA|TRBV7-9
TGTGCCAGCAGAGGGTCGGACAACGATGAGCAGTTCTTC
CASRGSDNDEQFF
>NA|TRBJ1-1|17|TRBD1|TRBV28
TGTGCCAGCAGACCAGGGGGGTTCGGACCGGTGAACACTGAAGCTTTCTTT
CASRPGGFGPVNTEAFF
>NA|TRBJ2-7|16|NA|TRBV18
TGTGCCAGCTCAATCACAGGTCAACCAGACTCCTACGAGCAGTACTTC
CASSITGQPDSYEQYF
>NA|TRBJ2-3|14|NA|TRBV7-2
TGTGCCAGCAGCTTAGCGGGACTCACAGATACGCAGTATTTT
CASSLAGLTDTQYF
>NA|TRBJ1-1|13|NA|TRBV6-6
TGTGCCAGCAGCCTGAAAGTGAACACTGAAGCTTTCTTT
CASSLKVNTEAFF
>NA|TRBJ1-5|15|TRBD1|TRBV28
TGTGCCAGCAGCCGGGACAGAAATAGCAATCAGCCCCAGCATTTT
CASSRDRNSNQPQHF
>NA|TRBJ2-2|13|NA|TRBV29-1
TGCAGCGTTGAGGCCCAGGGTACCGGGGAGCTGTTTTTT
CSVEAQGTGELFF
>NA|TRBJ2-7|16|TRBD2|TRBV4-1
TGCGCCAGCAGCCCGACCGCTAGCGGGTTCTCCTACGAGCAGTACTTC
CASSPTASGFSYEQYF
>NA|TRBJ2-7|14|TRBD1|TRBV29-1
TGCAGCGTAGACCGCGGGACAGGAGCCTACGAGCAGTACTTC
CSVDRGTGAYEQYF
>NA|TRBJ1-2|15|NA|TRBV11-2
TGTGCCAGCAGCTTATGGCAGGGGAATCAATCTGGCTACACCTTC
CASSLWQGNQSGYTF